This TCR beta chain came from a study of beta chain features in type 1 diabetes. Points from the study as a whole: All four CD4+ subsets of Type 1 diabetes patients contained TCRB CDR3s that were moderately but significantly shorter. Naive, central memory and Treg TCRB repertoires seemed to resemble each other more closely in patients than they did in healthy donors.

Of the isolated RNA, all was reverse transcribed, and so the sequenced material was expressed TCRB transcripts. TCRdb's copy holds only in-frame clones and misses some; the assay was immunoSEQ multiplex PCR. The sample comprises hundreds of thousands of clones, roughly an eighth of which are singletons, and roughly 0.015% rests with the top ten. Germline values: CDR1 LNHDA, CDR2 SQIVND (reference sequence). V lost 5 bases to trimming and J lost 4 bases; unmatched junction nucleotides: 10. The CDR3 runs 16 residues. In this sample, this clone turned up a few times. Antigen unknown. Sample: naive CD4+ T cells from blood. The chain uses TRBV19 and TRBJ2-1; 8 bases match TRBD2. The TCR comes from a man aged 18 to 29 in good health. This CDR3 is CASSLSGGSTYNEQFF. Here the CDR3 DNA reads TGTGCCAGTAGTTTGTCGGGGGGGTCGACATACAATGAGCAGTTCTTC.